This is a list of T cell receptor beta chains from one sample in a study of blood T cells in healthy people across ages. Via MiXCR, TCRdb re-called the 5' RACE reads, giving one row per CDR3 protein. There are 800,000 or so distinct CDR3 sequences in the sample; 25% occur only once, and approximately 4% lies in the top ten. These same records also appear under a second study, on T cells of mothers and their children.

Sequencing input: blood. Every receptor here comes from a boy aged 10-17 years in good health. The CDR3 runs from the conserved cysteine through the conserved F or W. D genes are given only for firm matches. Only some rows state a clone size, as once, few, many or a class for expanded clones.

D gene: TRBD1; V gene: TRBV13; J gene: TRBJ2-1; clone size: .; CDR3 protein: CASSFYTLGTGNNEQFF; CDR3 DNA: TGTGCCAGCAGCTTTTACACGCTCGGGACAGGGAACAATGAGCAGTTCTTC
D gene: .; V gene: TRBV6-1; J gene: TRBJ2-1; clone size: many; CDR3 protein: CASSEAPGVPYNEQFF; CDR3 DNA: TGTGCCAGCAGTGAAGCTCCTGGGGTGCCCTACAATGAGCAGTTCTTC
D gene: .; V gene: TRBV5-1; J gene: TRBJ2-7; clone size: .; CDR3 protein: CASSLELGTIHEQYF; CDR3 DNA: TGCGCCAGCAGCTTGGAGTTGGGGACGATCCACGAGCAGTACTTC
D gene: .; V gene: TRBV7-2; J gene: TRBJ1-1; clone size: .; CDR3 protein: CASSVTSNTEAFF; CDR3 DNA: TGTGCCAGCAGCGTGACAAGTAACACTGAAGCTTTCTTT
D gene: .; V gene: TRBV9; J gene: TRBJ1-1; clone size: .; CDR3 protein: CASSALGAGTEAFF; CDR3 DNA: TGTGCCAGCAGCGCACTGGGGGCCGGGACTGAAGCTTTCTTT
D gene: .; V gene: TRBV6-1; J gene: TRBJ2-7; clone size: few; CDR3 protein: CASSEYNSYEQYF; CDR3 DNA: TGTGCCAGCAGTGAATACAACTCCTACGAGCAGTACTTC
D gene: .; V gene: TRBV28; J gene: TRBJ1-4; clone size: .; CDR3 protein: CASTGASWNEKLFF; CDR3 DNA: TGTGCCAGCACCGGTGCTAGCTGGAATGAAAAACTGTTTTTT
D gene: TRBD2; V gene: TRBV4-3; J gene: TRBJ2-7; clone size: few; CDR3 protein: CASSQDRTSGTYEQYF; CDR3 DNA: TGCGCCAGCAGCCAAGATCGAACTAGCGGCACCTACGAGCAGTACTTC
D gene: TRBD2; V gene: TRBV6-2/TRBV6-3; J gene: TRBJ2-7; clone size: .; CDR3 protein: CASSRTGTSGTDDEQYF; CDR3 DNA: TGTGCCAGCAGTCGGACCGGGACTAGCGGGACCGACGACGAGCAGTACTTC
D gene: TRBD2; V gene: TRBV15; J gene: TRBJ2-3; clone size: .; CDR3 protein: CATSREAGRSKYF; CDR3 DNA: TGTGCCACCAGCAGAGAAGCGGGACGGTCAAAGTATTTT
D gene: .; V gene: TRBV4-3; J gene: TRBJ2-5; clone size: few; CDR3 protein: CASSQMGGGTQETQYF; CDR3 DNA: TGCGCCAGCAGCCAGATGGGAGGGGGGACTCAAGAGACCCAGTACTTC
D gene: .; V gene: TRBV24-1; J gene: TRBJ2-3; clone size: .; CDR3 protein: CATSDLRGEITDTQYF; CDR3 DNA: TGTGCCACCAGTGATTTGCGCGGGGAGATCACAGATACGCAGTATTTT
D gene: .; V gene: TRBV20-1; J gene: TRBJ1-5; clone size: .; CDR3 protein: CSAGGKNGQPQHF; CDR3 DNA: TGCAGTGCCGGGGGGAAAAACGGTCAGCCCCAGCATTTT
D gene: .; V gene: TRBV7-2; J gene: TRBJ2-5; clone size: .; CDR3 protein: CASSRNPGAGETQYF; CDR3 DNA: TGTGCCAGCAGTCGCAACCCGGGAGCCGGTGAGACCCAGTACTTC
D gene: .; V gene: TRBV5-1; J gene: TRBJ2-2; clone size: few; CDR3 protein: CASSTGTSPELFF; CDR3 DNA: TGCGCCAGCAGCACCGGGACCAGCCCGGAGCTGTTTTTT
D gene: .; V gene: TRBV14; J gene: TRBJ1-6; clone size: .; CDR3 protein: CASSQTSNSPLHF; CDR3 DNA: TGTGCCAGCAGCCAGACATCCAATTCACCCCTCCACTTT
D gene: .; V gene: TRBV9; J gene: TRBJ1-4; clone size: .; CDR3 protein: CASSVGAASEKLFF; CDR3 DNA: TGTGCCAGCAGCGTTGGGGCGGCATCGGAAAAACTGTTTTTT
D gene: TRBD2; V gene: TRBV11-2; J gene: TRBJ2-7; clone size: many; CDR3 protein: CASSLGLGEQYF; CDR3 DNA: TGTGCCAGCAGCTTGGGACTAGGCGAGCAGTACTTC
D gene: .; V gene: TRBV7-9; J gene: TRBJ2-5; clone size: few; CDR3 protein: CASSLGEPAVETQYF; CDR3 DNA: TGTGCCAGCAGCCTCGGGGAGCCGGCTGTAGAGACCCAGTACTTC
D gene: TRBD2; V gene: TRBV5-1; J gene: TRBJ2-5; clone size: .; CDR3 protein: CASSFALAEETQYF; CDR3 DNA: TGCGCCAGCAGCTTCGCCCTAGCGGAAGAGACCCAGTACTTC
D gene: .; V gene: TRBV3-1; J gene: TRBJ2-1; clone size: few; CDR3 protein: CASSQVQGGTVYNEQFF; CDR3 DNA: TGTGCCAGCAGCCAAGTTCAGGGTGGGACCGTTTACAATGAGCAGTTCTTC
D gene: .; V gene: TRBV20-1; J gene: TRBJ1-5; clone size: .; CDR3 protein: CSAREGLNSNQPQHF; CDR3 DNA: TGCAGTGCTAGAGAGGGGTTGAATAGCAATCAGCCCCAGCATTTT
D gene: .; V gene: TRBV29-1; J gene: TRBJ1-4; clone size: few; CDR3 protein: CSVGARLNEKLFF; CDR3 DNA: TGCAGCGTTGGCGCCAGACTTAATGAAAAACTGTTTTTT
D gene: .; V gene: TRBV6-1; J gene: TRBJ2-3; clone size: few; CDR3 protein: CASSAERQEDTDTQYF; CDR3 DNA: TGTGCCAGCAGTGCCGAAAGACAGGAGGACACAGATACGCAGTATTTT
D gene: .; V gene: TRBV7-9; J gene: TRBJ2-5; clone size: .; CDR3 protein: CASRPRVGETQYF; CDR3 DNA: TGTGCCAGCAGACCACGAGTGGGGGAGACCCAGTACTTC
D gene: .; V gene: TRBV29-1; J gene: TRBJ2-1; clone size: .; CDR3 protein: CSVERWDTYNEQFF; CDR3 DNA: TGCAGCGTGGAAAGATGGGACACCTACAATGAGCAGTTCTTC
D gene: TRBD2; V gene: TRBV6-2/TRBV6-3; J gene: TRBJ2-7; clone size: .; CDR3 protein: CASSYSYSGGFNEQYF; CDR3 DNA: TGTGCCAGCAGTTACTCGTATAGCGGGGGTTTCAACGAGCAGTACTTC
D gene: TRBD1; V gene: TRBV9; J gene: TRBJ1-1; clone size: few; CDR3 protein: CAESKGRTGFDTEAFF; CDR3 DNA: TGTGCAGAATCAAAGGGGAGGACAGGGTTCGACACTGAAGCCTTCTTT
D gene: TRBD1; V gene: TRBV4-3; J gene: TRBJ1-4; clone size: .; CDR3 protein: CASSQERTGEKLFF; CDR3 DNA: TGCGCCAGCAGCCAAGAGAGGACAGGGGAAAAACTGTTTTTT
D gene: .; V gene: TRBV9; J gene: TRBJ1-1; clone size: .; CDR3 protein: CASSHTGSNEAFF; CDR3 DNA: TGTGCCAGCAGCCACACAGGGTCGAATGAAGCTTTCTTT
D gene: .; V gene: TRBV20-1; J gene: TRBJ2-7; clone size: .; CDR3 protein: CSAPGPLRAQEQYF; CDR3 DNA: TGCAGTGCCCCCGGGCCGCTAAGAGCTCAGGAGCAGTACTTC
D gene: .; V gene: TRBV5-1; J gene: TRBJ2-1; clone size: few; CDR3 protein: CASSPRGETIEQFF; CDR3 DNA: TGCGCCAGCAGCCCTCGAGGGGAGACCATAGAGCAGTTCTTC
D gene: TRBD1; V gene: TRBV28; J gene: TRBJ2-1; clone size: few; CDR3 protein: CASSLNRGGDEQFF; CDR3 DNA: TGTGCCAGCAGTTTAAACAGGGGTGGCGATGAGCAGTTCTTC
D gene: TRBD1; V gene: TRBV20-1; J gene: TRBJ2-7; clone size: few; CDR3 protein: CSARSLTGGWEQYF; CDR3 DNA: TGCAGTGCTAGATCCCTAACAGGGGGCTGGGAGCAGTACTTC
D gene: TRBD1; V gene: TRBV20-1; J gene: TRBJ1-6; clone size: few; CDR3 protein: CSARALGQGYNSPLHF; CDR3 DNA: TGCAGTGCTAGGGCTCTGGGACAGGGATACAATTCACCCCTCCACTTT
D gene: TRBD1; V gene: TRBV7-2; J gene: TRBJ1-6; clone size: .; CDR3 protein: CASSLPADRASSYNSPLHF; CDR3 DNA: TGTGCCAGCAGCTTACCAGCGGACAGGGCCAGCTCCTATAATTCACCCCTCCACTTT
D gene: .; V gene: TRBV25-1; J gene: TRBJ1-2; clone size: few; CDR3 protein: CASSDRASYGYTF; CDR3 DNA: TGTGCCAGCAGTGACCGGGCAAGCTATGGCTACACCTTC
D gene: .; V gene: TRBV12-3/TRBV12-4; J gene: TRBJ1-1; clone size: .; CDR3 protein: CASRSLEYTEAFF; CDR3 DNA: TGTGCCAGCAGGTCACTCGAATACACTGAAGCTTTCTTT
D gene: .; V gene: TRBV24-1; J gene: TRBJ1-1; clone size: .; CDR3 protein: CATSAQNTEAFF; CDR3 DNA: TGTGCCACCAGTGCCCAGAACACTGAAGCTTTCTTT
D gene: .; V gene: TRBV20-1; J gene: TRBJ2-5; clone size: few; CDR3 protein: CSARGWGTETQYF; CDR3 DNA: TGCAGTGCTAGAGGTTGGGGTACGGAGACCCAGTACTTC